A selection of T cell receptor beta chains follows, all from one sample in a study of blood T cell repertoires in COVID-19. Repertoires were generated with immunoSEQ multiplex PCR, while TCRdb's copy carries only in-frame clones and drops some. The data show 250,000 to 400,000 clones, 87% seen once. Sequenced input: PBMCs or T cells enriched from blood (not recorded which). The source of these receptors is a woman aged 25 to 45 who had recovered from COVID-19. The CDR3 runs from the conserved cysteine through the conserved F or W. Fields, in order: J gene, V gene, clone size, D gene, CDR3 protein, CDR3 DNA. D genes are given only for firm matches. Clone size, where shown, is once, few, many, or a class for clones that have expanded.

>TRBJ1-1|TRBV29-1|NA|NA
CSVRRSGWPEAFF
TGCAGCGTTCGGCGGTCGGGGTGGCCTGAAGCTTTCTTT
>TRBJ2-1|TRBV5-1|NA|NA
CASSLIPSETYNEQFF
TGCGCCAGCAGCTTGATCCCCAGCGAAACCTACAATGAGCAGTTCTTC
>TRBJ1-4|TRBV6-5|NA|NA
CASSYSSLWNEKLFF
TGTGCCAGCAGTTACTCGTCCCTATGGAATGAAAAACTGTTTTTT
>TRBJ1-6|TRBV4-3|NA|TRBD1
CASSQERGQANSPLHF
TGCGCCAGCAGCCAAGAACGCGGACAGGCGAATTCACCCCTCCACTTT
>TRBJ1-3|TRBV25-1|NA|NA
CASSEFYGHSGNTIYF
TGTGCCAGCAGTGAATTTTACGGACACTCTGGAAACACCATATATTTT
>TRBJ1-2|TRBV12-3/TRBV12-4|NA|NA
CASSGANYGYTF
TGTGCCAGCAGTGGGGCGAACTATGGCTACACCTTC
>TRBJ2-5|TRBV6-2/TRBV6-3|NA|TRBD2
CASSYRGGHVVAETQYF
TGTGCCAGCAGTTATCGGGGGGGGCATGTTGTCGCAGAGACCCAGTACTTC
>TRBJ2-6|TRBV10-3|NA|NA
CAISVRARGAGANVLTF
TGTGCCATCAGTGTTAGGGCCCGGGGAGCTGGGGCCAACGTCCTGACTTTC
>TRBJ2-1|TRBV6-5|few|TRBD2
CASDPGGSLDEQFF
TGTGCCAGCGATCCGGGGGGGAGTTTGGATGAGCAGTTCTTC
>TRBJ2-5|TRBV3-1/TRBV3-2|NA|TRBD1
CASSQDRIGQGHQETQYF
TGTGCCAGCAGCCAAGACCGAATTGGACAGGGCCACCAAGAGACCCAGTACTTC
>TRBJ2-1|TRBV5-1|once|TRBD1
CASSLGQGNEQFF
TGCGCCAGCAGCTTGGGACAGGGGAATGAGCAGTTCTTC
>TRBJ2-7|TRBV13|NA|NA
CASSLGGVVYEQYF
TGTGCCAGCAGCTTAGGAGGGGTGGTGTACGAGCAGTACTTC
>TRBJ1-1|TRBV2|NA|NA
CASSEAEGRTEAFF
TGTGCCAGCAGTGAAGCGGAAGGGAGGACTGAAGCTTTCTTT
>TRBJ1-1|TRBV6-5|NA|NA
CASRETVITEAFF
TGTGCCAGCAGAGAGACAGTTATAACTGAAGCTTTCTTT
>TRBJ1-1|TRBV5-1|NA|NA
CASSLEAGVAFF
TGCGCCAGCAGCTTGGAGGCAGGGGTAGCTTTCTTT
>TRBJ1-2|TRBV10-3|NA|TRBD1
CAISDDRAYGYTF
TGTGCCATCAGCGATGACAGGGCCTATGGCTACACCTTC